This entry lists 4 T cell receptor beta chains sequenced from one sample in a study of cytomegalovirus exposure and HLA in healthy donors. Use of 60 Vbeta and 13 Jbeta primers characterized the PCR. Some clones are missing from TCRdb's copy, which holds only in-frame ones; the method was immunoSEQ multiplex PCR. The data contain fewer than 150,000 clones, around 75% of them singletons. The sequencing sample was made of PBMCs. All receptors derive from a man under 40 in good health and CMV-seronegative.

This clone was detected a few times. The genes are TRBV6-5 and TRBJ2-7; D perhaps matches TRBD1 (5 bases). Deletions cut 2 bases from V and 3 bases from J, with 8 bases between. Germline CDR1 reads MNHEY; CDR2 reads SVGAGI. There are 13 residues in the CDR3. The DNA of the CDR3 is TGTGCCAGCAGTTACCGCGACAGCTACGAGCAGTACTTC. Translating gives CASSYRDSYEQYF.

The rearrangement uses TRBV30 and TRBJ1-1; possibly TRBD1 for D (6 bases). V lost 4 bases and J 4 bases, leaving 16 bases between the germline ends. The CDR3 contains 14 residues. Looked up from germline, CDR1 is GTSNPN and CDR2 is SVGIG (reference sequence). The CDR3 reads CAWIGAGAITEAFF. For the CDR3, the DNA is TGTGCCTGGATTGGGGCAGGGGCGATCACTGAAGCTTTCTTT. The full variable domain, completed using reference TRBV30 and TRBJ1-1, is SQTIHQWPATLVQPVGSPLSLECTVEGTSNPNLYWYRQAAGRGLQLLFYSVGIGQISSEVPQNLSASRPQDRQFILSSKKLLLSDSGFYLCAWIGAGAITEAFFGQGTRLTVV.

This chain connects TRBV7-2 to TRBJ2-1; tentatively, D is TRBD2 (5 bases). Germline V gene lookup returns CDR1 SGHTA and CDR2 FQGNSA. There are 17 residues in the CDR3. The V end was cut by 5 bases, the J end by 6 bases, with 23 bases between. The CDR3 protein is CASSPSPLGFGVNEQFF. As DNA, the CDR3 is TGTGCCAGCAGCCCATCCCCCCTAGGGTTCGGGGTCAATGAGCAGTTCTTC.

J is TRBJ1-5 and V is TRBV2, with no clear D. The V end lost 2 bases, the J end lost 0 bases, and 5 bases lay between the germline ends. Germline V gene data show CDR1 as SNHLY and CDR2 as FYNNEI. This CDR3 region has 14 residues. DNA for the CDR3: TGTGCCAGCAGTGAACAGGATAGCAATCAGCCCCAGCATTTT. Protein sequence: CASSEQDSNQPQHF.